This T cell receptor (beta chain) was sequenced for a study of cytomegalovirus exposure and HLA in healthy donors (dated by TCRdb to about 2017). At the level of the whole study: According to an earlier analysis of 587 of the donors, some 180 million T cells yielded over 100 million unique TCR beta sequences and 250 to 350 Gb of sequence data. An early release that covered fewer than 800 HLA-typed donors contained approximately 290 gigabases of sequencing data and around 80 million unique TCR sequences. Of the roughly 420 genotyped donors, 75% to 85% were placed in the genetic ancestry cluster associated with self-reported Caucasian donors. The study aimed to test whether signatures of past pathogen exposure could be identified by cataloging public T cell receptors. The study used immunosequencing to profile the T cell repertoires of 600 to 850 subjects and linked those repertoires to cytomegalovirus serostatus. Along with the approximately 650-subject first cohort, a separate validation cohort of over a hundred different subjects was used. High-throughput TCR immunosequencing, statistical association of individual TCRs with disease status, and machine learning were combined to predict cytomegalovirus infection status. A later analysis re-examined previously published TCR beta repertoires from over 500 donors and added high-resolution HLA genotyping to investigate patterns of TCR occurrence. In the later analysis, no new phenotypic data were used to find candidate immune exposures; instead, reliance was placed on TCR beta sequences and their occurrence across donors. In an earlier analysis of 587 of the donors, high-throughput TCR beta sequencing was used to judge whether each TCR beta V gene segment behaved as functional or pseudogenic. Donor age, sex, ethnicity and CMV serostatus were collected together with the repertoire data. A later genetic analysis took genome-wide SNP genotypes for about 55% of the roughly 670 donors and used that subset as a discovery cohort. Every repertoire in the discovery cohort had been generated on one and the same sequencing platform. HLA typing covered class I and class II loci at four-digit resolution. The number of donors typed differed by locus, with about 629-640 for A, B, C, DRB1 and DQB1, more than 500 for DQA1, 600 to 610 for DPA1, and 450 to 480 for DPB1. Four to six DR-DQ haplotypes were handled as single units for association and clustering because linkage in the cohort was strong. On average, roughly 250,000 unique TCR beta nucleotide sequences were sequenced per donor among roughly 430 genotyped donors of the cohort, with roughly 18% of those sequences being non-productive.

The paper's findings and limits, for the study overall: An association between a missense DCLRE1C variant and V-gene and J-gene trimming of TCR beta chains was found in a later genetic analysis and replicated in an independent cohort. According to a later analysis, TCR association rates differed among HLA loci, with DRB1 alleles showing the most associated TCRs and HLA-C alleles showing the fewest. The study gave a list of over 150 TCR beta chains associated with cytomegalovirus. A further reported finding was that TCR beta sequences accurately predicted the HLA-A and HLA-B alleles for most subjects in the first cohort. The only immune exposure information available for the cohort was CMV serostatus. Sequencing depth was assumed to be roughly uniform across donors in the presence/absence analyses, though that assumption may not hold. In an earlier analysis of 500 to 650 of the donors, most TCR beta V segments appeared in productive rearrangements about 90% or about 30% of the time, broadly matching IMGT annotations. In a later analysis, HLA-associated TCR beta chains showed more clonal expansion and lower generation probabilities than non-associated chains that were equally common. Because counts were too low, roughly 17 rarely observed V segments, including chromosome 9 orphons, were left out of the earlier analysis of 500 to 750 of the donors. Correlated functional status among segregating V segments might be attributable to linkage disequilibrium, but an unknown experimental factor could not be ruled out. In a later analysis, most CMV-associated TCR beta chains were found to appear HLA-restricted, with HLA associations seemingly driven largely by CMV exposure. A cluster of highly shared sequence variants was judged likely to be a technical artifact of the sequencing pipeline. When HLA alleles, especially DR and DQ, strongly co-occurred, attributing TCR associations to individual alleles was difficult. Because HLA typing was missing for some donors at each locus, association tests included only the typed subset. Specific HLA alleles were associated with over 15,000 TCR beta sequences at a false discovery rate of 0.05 in a later analysis. Several of the top co-occurrence clusters appeared to be linked to parvovirus B19, influenza, CMV and Epstein-Barr virus, according to a later analysis. It was suggested by the authors that the approach could potentially be generalized to other disease states and immunological phenotypes. The classifier was reported to diagnose cytomegalovirus status with high specificity and sensitivity in both the original and validation cohorts. In this cohort, only TCR beta chains were sequenced, and detectable features were limited by the absence of alpha or paired-chain data. The 87-base-pair reads could not distinguish some IMGT-functional V segments, including TRBV6-2 and TRBV6-3, so those segments were excluded. In a later genetic analysis, fewer N-insertions in productive TCRs were reported among donors in an Asian-associated ancestry cluster than the 666-donor mean. In vitro tests confirmed that a few of the cytomegalovirus-associated TCR beta chains recognize cytomegalovirus antigens. Most TCR sequences were observed very rarely across donors, whereas some public TCRs were present in many individuals.

Between the V and J ends, shortened by 8 bases and 0 bases respectively, the junction contains 14 bases. The germline V gene yields SGHAT for CDR1 and FQNNGV for CDR2. The CDR3 runs 15 amino acids, cysteine and phenylalanine included. Only the CDR3 part of the read is kept: 45 bases, read in frame from the first base. The protocol used for the library was the immunoSEQ multiplex PCR assay. For the multiplex PCR, a mixture combining 60 forward primers for TCR Vbeta segments and 13 reverse primers for TCR Jbeta segments was used. A multiplex PCR assay on genomic DNA amplified the CDR3 region of rearranged TCR beta genes. On the Illumina HiSeq System, the amplified TCR beta libraries were sequenced as 87-base-pair reads. The authors processed their data as follows. In a later analysis, tens of millions of unique TCR beta chains were counted across the 666 repertoires, and roughly 11 million of these chains were shared by at least two donors. Raw reads were error-corrected and collapsed into unique sequences by a nearest-neighbor algorithm in which closely related sequences were merged to remove PCR and sequencing errors. V, D and J gene segments were assigned by aligning CDR3 sequences to IMGT reference sequences. Each retained sequence needed at least a six-nucleotide match to both a V gene segment and a J gene segment. A rearrangement was called productive if the CDR3 had no stop codons and remained in frame with V and J, and every other rearrangement was called non-productive. Following IMGT convention, CDR3 was defined as the stretch from the second conserved V-encoded cysteine to the conserved J-encoded phenylalanine. Sequences without an unambiguous match to a single V gene segment were excluded from the earlier analysis of a few hundred of the donors. An earlier analysis of fewer than 750 of the donors classified V segments as functional when productive rearrangements were above 56.7% and as segregating when the standard deviation between donors was above 5%. A statistical classification framework was built to diagnose cytomegalovirus status from the catalog of TCR beta chain sequences. V and J gene assignment, in a later analysis, came from comparing TCR nucleotide sequences with IMGT/GENE-DB human TR gene sequences. In a later analysis, CDR3 sequences and most-parsimonious VDJ recombination scenarios were assigned using the TCRdist pipeline. In a later analysis, every TCR beta chain was defined by the combination of its CDR3 amino acid sequence and its V-gene family, and reads without a unique V-gene family were dropped. As a way to deal with suspected cross-contamination and a sequencing artifact, a later analysis dropped 592 nucleotide sequences that were highly shared and had low generation probability. In a later analysis, a clonal expansion index for each public chain was calculated from normalized within-repertoire ranks of inferred template counts. Generation probabilities in a later analysis came from a VDJ recombination model fitted to out-of-frame rearrangements, and those results were checked against IGoR. In a later analysis, TCR-TCR, TCR-HLA and TCR-CMV co-occurrence was scored with hypergeometric tests, and a repertoire-size bias correction was applied to TCR pairs. In a later analysis, false discovery rates were estimated by permuting HLA or CMV assignments 20 times. In a later analysis, co-occurring TCRs were grouped with DBSCAN, and TCRdist sequence similarity was added when clustering was performed within HLA-allele-positive subsets. Co-occurrence clustering excluded repertoires with fewer than 30,000 or more than 120,000 public chains, plus five with anomalous nucleotide sharing. TCRdb holds this immuneACCESS table with in-frame rearrangements only. Some clones are missing; in checked studies, unresolved V genes explain under half, and the rest has no known cause. V and J calls and clone size come straight from that table; D and trimming were deduced from the DNA. Counted in this sample were approximately 170,000 clones; 65% to 80% of them appeared once. The biggest ten clones account for over 4% of the sample.

This clone has just one count. Its target antigen remains unknown. Base qualities are not provided; no much larger clone lies one nucleotide away. The cohort consisted of hundreds of healthy bone marrow donors. At the time of sampling, every cohort member was nominally healthy, though immune exposures that went unrecorded were likely present. The donor was CMV seropositive and was included in the group of some 290 seropositive cohort members. Each donor provided a peripheral blood sample, and peripheral blood mononuclear cells were used for TCR beta sequencing. Genomic DNA extraction from the blood cell samples was performed with the Qiagen DNeasy Blood Extraction Kit.

The chain is made from TRBV11-2 and TRBJ2-1; the best D guess is TRBD1, with 5 bases matching. The source is a man aged 30 to 45 in good health and CMV-seropositive. Sequencing was done on a sample of PBMCs. The DNA sequence is TGTGCCAGCTCCCACGGACATAGCTCCTACAATGAGCAGTTCTTC. Its translation is CASSHGHSSYNEQFF.